This T cell receptor beta chain is drawn from a study of blood T cells in healthy people across ages. Study-wide results and caveats: The study could not conclusively compare naive and antigen-experienced cells, given its unsorted PBMCs.

This CDR3 contains 16 residues. The germline V gene has CDR1 LGHNA and CDR2 YSLEER. V was clipped by 0 bases and J by 4 bases, with 12 bases between them. Primed by a sample-barcoded 5' primer and a J-beta primer mix, a second PCR proceeded for 7 to 11 cycles. TCRdb fed the 5' RACE reads into MiXCR, producing one record per CDR3 protein. This sample has 1.5 million to 2 million distinct CDR3 sequences; 28% occur once, and the top ten carry 7% to 9%. A word on this clonotype: Its specificity is unknown.

Sequencing used blood. This clonotype was obtained from a woman in her 30s in good health. This chain links TRBV4-3 with TRBJ2-2, with TRBD1 as a possible D gene (6 bases). The CDR3 is CASSQDTGSSTGELFF. In DNA form, the CDR3 reads TGCGCCAGCAGCCAAGATACAGGGTCGAGCACCGGGGAGCTGTTTTTT.